Shown below are 5 T cell receptor beta chains from a single sample sequenced in a study of blood T cell repertoires in COVID-19. Using immunoSEQ multiplex PCR, the repertoire was profiled, and TCRdb retains in-frame clones only, with some absent. The data hold around 300,000 clones, with over 85% observed a single time. Sequences were obtained from PBMCs or T cells enriched from blood (not recorded which). Receptor source: a woman aged 25-40 years who had recovered from COVID-19.

The chain has TRBV10-3 and TRBJ1-3; the match to TRBD1 covers 10 bases. The CDR3 is made up of 15 amino acids. In germline, CDR1 is ENHRY, CDR2 SYGVKD. V shed 7 bases, J shed 4 bases, and the junction held 7 bases outside the gene matches. The CDR3 nucleotides read TGTGCCATCAAATTAGACAGGGGGCCAGGAAACACCATATATTTT. This gives the protein CAIKLDRGPGNTIYF.

CDR3 sequence reads: CAISDDRESSPLHF. DNA for the CDR3: TGTGCCATCAGTGATGACAGGGAGAGTTCACCCCTCCACTTT. The chain carries TRBV10-3 and TRBJ1-6; 7 positions agree with TRBD1. The CDR3 length is 14 residues. Trimming at V came to 3 bases and at J to 9 bases, leaving 5 bases not matched to a gene. Germline CDR1 and CDR2: ENHRY and SYGVKD.

The CDR3 DNA follows: TGTGCCAGCAGCTTATATTTGGGACAGGGCACTGAAGCTTTCTTT. Protein sequence: CASSLYLGQGTEAFF. The chain combines TRBV11-2 with TRBJ1-1, with TRBD1 identical over 9 bases. This CDR3 is 15 amino acids long. After removal of 2 bases from V and 4 bases from J, the junction contained 5 bases not matched to a gene. Germline V gives CDR1 SGHAT, CDR2 FQNNGV. The whole variable domain, remainder taken from reference TRBV11-2 and TRBJ1-1, is EAGVAQSPRYKIIEKRQSVAFWCNPISGHATLYWYQQILGQGPKLLIQFQNNGVVDDSQLPKDRFSAERLKGVDSTLKIQPAKLEDSAVYLCASSLYLGQGTEAFFGQGTRLTVV.

This clone was picked up one time. The chain carries TRBV18 and TRBJ1-4, with D tentatively TRBD1 (5 bases). Germline-derived CDR1 and CDR2 are KGHSH and LQKENI. Trimming removed 0 bases at V and 4 bases at J, with 6 bases between. CDR3 length equals 14 residues. CDR3 loop: CASSPPGGNEKLFF. The CDR3 DNA reads as TGTGCCAGCTCACCACCGGGGGGTAATGAAAAACTGTTTTTT. The full variable domain, rest sourced from reference TRBV18 and TRBJ1-4, is NAGVMQNPRHLVRRRGQEARLRCSPMKGHSHVYWYRQLPEEGLKFMVYLQKENIIDESGMPKERFSAEFPKEGPSILRIQQVVRGDSAAYFCASSPPGGNEKLFFGSGTQLSVL.

This clone appeared a single time. The chain recombines TRBV6-4 with TRBJ2-1, with TRBD1 matching over 11 bases. V shed 6 bases and J 3 bases; nucleotides not matched to a gene: 4. Germline CDR1 MRHNA, CDR2 SNTAGT. The CDR3 is 15 amino acids. The CDR3: CASSPGTGGYNEQFF. The DNA for the CDR3 is TGTGCCAGCAGCCCCGGGACAGGGGGCTACAATGAGCAGTTCTTC.